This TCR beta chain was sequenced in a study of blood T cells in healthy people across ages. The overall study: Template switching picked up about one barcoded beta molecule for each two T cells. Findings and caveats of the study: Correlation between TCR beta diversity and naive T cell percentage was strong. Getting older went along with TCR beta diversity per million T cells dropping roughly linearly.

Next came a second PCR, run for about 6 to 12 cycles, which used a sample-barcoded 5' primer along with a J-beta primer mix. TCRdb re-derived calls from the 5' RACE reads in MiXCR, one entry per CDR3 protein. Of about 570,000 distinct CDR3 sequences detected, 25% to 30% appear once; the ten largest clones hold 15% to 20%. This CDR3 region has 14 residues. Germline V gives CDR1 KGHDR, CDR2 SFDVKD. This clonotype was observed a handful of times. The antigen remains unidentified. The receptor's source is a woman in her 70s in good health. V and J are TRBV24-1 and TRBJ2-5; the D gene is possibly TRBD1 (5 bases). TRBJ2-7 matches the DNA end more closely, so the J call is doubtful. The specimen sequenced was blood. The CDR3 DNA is TGTGCCACCAGTGATTCGACAAGGGGATACGAGCAGTACTTC. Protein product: CATSDSTRGYEQYF.